The T cell receptor beta chain under discussion was sequenced for a study of blood T cell repertoires in COVID-19. The wider study: The United States, Italy and Spain supplied acute and convalescent COVID-19 samples. From T cells, B-cell-depleted T cells, or PBMCs came the material, which was cDNA or gDNA.

Germline CDR1 LGHNA, CDR2 YNFKEQ. The CDR3 is 12 amino acids. Trimming took off 4 bases at V and 6 bases at J, with 10 bases between the two ends. Original data processing: Cell counts per sample came from amplifying reference gene primers. Assay: immunoSEQ multiplex PCR; the TCRdb copy retains only in-frame clones and omits some. From that table come the V and J calls and clone size; the DNA was used to work out D and trimming. Here the sample spans some 400,000 clones, 85% to 90% being singletons. This clone was observed once. This chain links TRBV4-2 with TRBJ2-7, with D possibly matching TRBD2 (6 bases). Input material: peripheral blood. This sequence originates from a human donor in a cohort sampled during active COVID-19. In nucleotides, the CDR3 is TGTGCCAGCAGCCTCGAGGAGGGCGAGCAGTACTTC. Translating gives CASSLEEGEQYF.